This T cell receptor (beta chain) is from a study of blood T cells in healthy people across ages. PBMCs, at least 7 million per sample, were isolated. CDR3 length: 15 amino acids. The germline V and J ends were trimmed by 5 bases and 6 bases, with 18 bases remaining between them. Looked up from germline, CDR1 is MNHEY and CDR2 is SVGAGI. A sample-barcoded 5' primer and a J-beta primer mix were used in a second PCR of roughly 6 to 12 cycles. Every sample produced at least 3 million CDR3-containing paired-end reads. TCRdb reprocessed the 5' RACE reads via MiXCR and lists one record per CDR3 protein. Of some 1.5 million distinct CDR3 sequences listed, 35% to 45% are singletons.

This chain links TRBV6-5 with TRBJ2-3; D could derive from TRBD1 or TRBD2 (5 bases each). The TCR comes from a woman between 18 and 29 years old in good health. Sequencing input: blood. The CDR3 loop is CASSHRDPGGDTQYF. CDR3 nucleotides: TGTGCCAGCAGTCACCGGGACCCCGGCGGCGATACGCAGTATTTT.